The entry that follows covers one T cell receptor beta chain sequence. The treatment denotes: randomized to nivolumab then ipilimumab (arm A) or the reverse (arm B). Patients had received no earlier DNA-damaging chemotherapy. PBMC sorting kept live CD3+CD8+ cells without CD19 or CD56. Germline CDR1 is MGHDK and CDR2 is SYGVNS. The CDR3 is made up of 17 amino acids. V dropped 6 bases and J dropped 4 bases, with 22 bases sitting between them. The sample belongs to a study of sequential checkpoint blockade in melanoma. Study background: First-line arms were nivolumab then ipilimumab, or the reverse, randomized 1:1. Maintenance nivolumab came after either treatment sequence.

Measured with immunoSEQ multiplex PCR; TCRdb has only the in-frame clones, and not every one. The top ten hold roughly a fifth of the sample, which has 15,000 to 20,000 clones, roughly 72% seen once. This clonotype was obtained from a human donor with melanoma. The starting material was CD8+ T cells sorted from blood (inferred from file names), obtained from a patient given nivolumab and ipilimumab in sequence. The chain uses TRBV25-1 and TRBJ1-5; TRBD1 might be the D (5 bases). The CDR3 protein is CASRLPTVSISNQPQHF. CDR3 nucleotide sequence: TGTGCCAGCAGGCTCCCGACAGTATCTATTTCTAATCAGCCCCAGCATTTT.